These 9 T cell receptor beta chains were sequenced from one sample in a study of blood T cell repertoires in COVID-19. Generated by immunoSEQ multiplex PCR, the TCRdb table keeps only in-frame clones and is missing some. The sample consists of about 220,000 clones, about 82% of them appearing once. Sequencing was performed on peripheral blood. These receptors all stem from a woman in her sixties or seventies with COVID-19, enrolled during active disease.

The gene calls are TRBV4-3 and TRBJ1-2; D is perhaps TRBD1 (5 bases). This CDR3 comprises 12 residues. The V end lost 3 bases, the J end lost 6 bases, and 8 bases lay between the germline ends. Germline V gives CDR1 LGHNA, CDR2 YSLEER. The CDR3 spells CASSHRGDGYTF. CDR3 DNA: TGCGCCAGCAGCCACCGGGGGGATGGCTACACCTTC.

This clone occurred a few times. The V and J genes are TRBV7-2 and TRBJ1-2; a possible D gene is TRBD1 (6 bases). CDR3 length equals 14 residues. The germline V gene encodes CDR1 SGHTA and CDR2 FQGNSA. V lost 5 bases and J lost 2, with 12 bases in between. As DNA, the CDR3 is TGTGCCAGCAGCCAAAAGCAGGGGAACTATGGCTACACCTTC. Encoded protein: CASSQKQGNYGYTF.

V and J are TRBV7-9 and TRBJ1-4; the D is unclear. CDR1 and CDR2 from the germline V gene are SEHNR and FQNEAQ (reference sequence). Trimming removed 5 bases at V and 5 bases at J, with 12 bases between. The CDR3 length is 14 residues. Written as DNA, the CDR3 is TGTGCCAGCAGCCCCCTGTCGGGAAATGAAAAACTGTTTTTT. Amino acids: CASSPLSGNEKLFF.

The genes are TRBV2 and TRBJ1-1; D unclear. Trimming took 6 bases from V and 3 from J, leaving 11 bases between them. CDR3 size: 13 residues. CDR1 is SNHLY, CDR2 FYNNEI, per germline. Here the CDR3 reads CASSTNRDTEAFF. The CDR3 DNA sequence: TGTGCCAGCAGCACCAACCGGGACACTGAAGCTTTCTTT.

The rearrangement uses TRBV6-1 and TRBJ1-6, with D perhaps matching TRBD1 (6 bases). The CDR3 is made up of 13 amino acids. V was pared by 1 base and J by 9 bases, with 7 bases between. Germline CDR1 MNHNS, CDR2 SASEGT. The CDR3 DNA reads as TGTGCCAGCAGTGAAGTCAGGGGTTCACCCCTCCACTTT. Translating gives CASSEVRGSPLHF.

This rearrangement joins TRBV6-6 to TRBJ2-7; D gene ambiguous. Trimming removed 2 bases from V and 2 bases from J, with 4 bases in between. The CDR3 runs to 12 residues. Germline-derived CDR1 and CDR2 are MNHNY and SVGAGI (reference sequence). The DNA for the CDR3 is TGTGCCAGCAGTTACGGGCCCTACGAGCAGTACTTC. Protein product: CASSYGPYEQYF.

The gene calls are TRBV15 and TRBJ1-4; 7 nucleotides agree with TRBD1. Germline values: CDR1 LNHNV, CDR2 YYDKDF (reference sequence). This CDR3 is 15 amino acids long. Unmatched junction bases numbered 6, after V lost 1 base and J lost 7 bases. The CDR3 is CATSRGQGKGEKLFF. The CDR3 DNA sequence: TGTGCCACCAGCAGAGGACAGGGTAAAGGTGAAAAACTGTTTTTT.

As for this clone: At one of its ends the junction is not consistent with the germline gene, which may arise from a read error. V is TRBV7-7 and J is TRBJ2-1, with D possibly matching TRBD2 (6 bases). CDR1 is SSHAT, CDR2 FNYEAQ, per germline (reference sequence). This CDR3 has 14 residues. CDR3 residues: CASSATAGGHEQFF. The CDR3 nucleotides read TGTGCTAGCAGCGCCACAGCGGGCGGCCATGAGCAGTTCTTC.

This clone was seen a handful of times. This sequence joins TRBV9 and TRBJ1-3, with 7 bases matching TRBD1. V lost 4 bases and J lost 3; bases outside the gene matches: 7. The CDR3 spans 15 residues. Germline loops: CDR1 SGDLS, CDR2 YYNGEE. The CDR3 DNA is TGTGCCAGCAGCAGAACAGGGGTGGATGGAAACACCATATATTTT. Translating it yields CASSRTGVDGNTIYF.